The 28 T cell receptor beta chains in this list originate from one sample, sequenced in a study of blood T cell repertoires in COVID-19. Assay used: immunoSEQ multiplex PCR; TCRdb lists only in-frame clones, some missing. The data contain around 260,000 clones, roughly 88% of them singletons. Input material: peripheral blood. These TCRs come from a human donor in a cohort sampled during active COVID-19.

This chain's CDR3 is CASRLAIREIVETQYF. CDR3 in DNA: TGTGCAAGTCGCTTAGCGATCAGGGAAATTGTGGAGACCCAGTACTTC. The chain joins TRBV12-2 to TRBJ2-5; the table gives TRBD1 as D, unverified against the DNA. TRBV12-2 is listed as a pseudogene. The CDR3 covers 16 residues.

The V and J genes are TRBV7-3 and TRBJ2-7; the match to TRBD2 covers 9 bases. After removal of 5 bases from V and 7 bases from J, the junction contained 12 bases not matched to a gene. Per the germline V gene, CDR1 is SGHTA and CDR2 is FQGTGA. This CDR3 spans 15 amino acids. CDR3 DNA sequence: TGTGCCAGCAGCAATCGGGCTAGCGGGATCCGGGAGCAGTACTTC. This codes for CASSNRASGIREQYF.

The genes are TRBV9 and TRBJ2-2; D may be TRBD1 (6 bases). Trimming cost V 4 bases and J 4 bases, with 14 bases left between them. Germline V lookup: CDR1 SGDLS, CDR2 YYNGEE. This CDR3 is built from 15 residues. The CDR3 region is CASSSTGSGTGELFF. The CDR3 coding sequence is TGTGCCAGCAGCTCAACAGGGTCGGGCACCGGGGAGCTGTTTTTT.

This clone has only one observation. The gene calls are TRBV7-6 and TRBJ2-7; weak D call: TRBD1 (7 bases). Trimming pared 5 bases from V and 7 bases from J, leaving 21 bases between. The CDR3 is made up of 15 amino acids. Looked up from germline, CDR1 is SGHVS and CDR2 is FNYEAQ. CDR3 sequence reads: CASSPSQGGVGEQYF. DNA of the CDR3: TGTGCCAGCAGCCCGTCGCAGGGGGGCGTCGGGGAGCAGTACTTC.

The J gene is TRBJ1-2, the V gene TRBV19; D not certain. Germline V lookup: CDR1 LNHDA, CDR2 SQIVND (reference sequence). Trimming left V 1 base short and J 5 bases short, with 11 bases between. The CDR3 runs to 14 residues. This CDR3 reads CASSIGRGAYGYTF. CDR3 nucleotide sequence: TGTGCCAGTAGTATAGGGCGCGGAGCTTATGGCTACACCTTC.

The chain employs TRBV11-1 and TRBJ1-2; TRBD1 aligns across 7 bases. The CDR3 has 13 residues. The V segment lost 7 bases and the J segment 5 bases; nucleotides outside the gene matches: 7. The germline V gene encodes CDR1 SGHAT and CDR2 FQDESV (reference sequence). The CDR3 protein is CASNTGEGYGYTF. For the CDR3, the DNA is TGTGCCAGCAATACAGGGGAAGGGTATGGCTACACCTTC.

J is TRBJ2-7 and V is TRBV7-9; a possible D gene is TRBD2 (5 bases). Germline V lookup: CDR1 SEHNR, CDR2 FQNEAQ (reference sequence). The V end was cut by 5 bases, the J end by 2 bases, with 13 bases between. The CDR3 length is 14 residues. The CDR3 sequence: CASSPGSGTYEQYF. In nucleotides, the CDR3 is TGTGCCAGCAGCCCCGGAAGCGGAACCTACGAGCAGTACTTC.

The rearrangement uses TRBV18 and TRBJ2-3; no reliable D call. Deletions cut 4 bases from V and 2 bases from J, with 13 bases between. Germline V gives CDR1 KGHSH, CDR2 LQKENI. The CDR3 is 15 residues long. Here the CDR3 DNA reads TGTGCCAGCTCACGGAGCGCCGGTTACACAGATACGCAGTATTTT. Protein product: CASSRSAGYTDTQYF.

The genes are TRBV6-2 or TRBV6-3 and TRBJ2-4; 7 bases are shared with TRBD1. The CDR3 contains 16 residues. The V and J ends lost 2 bases and 0 bases, in that order; junction bases with no gene match: 4. Germline assignment: CDR1 MNHEY and CDR2 SVGEGT. Written as DNA, the CDR3 is TGTGCCAGCAGTTACCGGGGACAGCTAGCCAAAAACATTCAGTACTTC. Its protein product is CASSYRGQLAKNIQYF.

This chain uses TRBV7-9 with TRBJ1-2, with a tentative D call TRBD1 (5 bases). CDR3 size: 15 residues. V was pared by 4 bases and J by 3 bases, with 15 bases between. The V gene's germline CDR1 is SEHNR and CDR2 FQNEAQ (reference sequence). The CDR3 region is CASSSPDKGDYGYTF. CDR3 DNA: TGTGCCAGCAGCTCACCAGACAAAGGGGACTATGGCTACACCTTC.

Here the CDR3 reads CASSYSRTSSTDTQYF. Written as DNA, the CDR3 is TGTGCCAGCAGTTACTCCCGGACTAGCTCTACAGATACGCAGTATTTT. This chain connects TRBV6-2 or TRBV6-3 to TRBJ2-3; the match to TRBD2 covers 8 bases. The CDR3 has 16 amino acids. V shed 0 bases and J 3 bases; nucleotides not matched to a gene: 5. The germline gives CDR1 MNHEY, CDR2 SVGEGT.

The V call is TRBV28, the J call TRBJ1-5; 10 bases agree with TRBD1. Germline loops: CDR1 MDHEN, CDR2 SYDVKM. After removal of 4 bases from V and 2 bases from J, the junction contained 5 bases not matched to a gene. The CDR3 totals 16 residues. The CDR3 sequence: CASSSGQGIRNQPQHF. CDR3 in DNA: TGTGCCAGCAGTTCGGGACAGGGGATTCGCAATCAGCCCCAGCATTTT.

The chain has TRBV7-2 and TRBJ1-2; D remains ambiguous. The V and J ends lost 1 base and 7 bases respectively, with 10 bases between them. This CDR3 region has 13 residues. The germline gives CDR1 SGHTA, CDR2 FQGNSA. CDR3 nucleotide sequence: TGTGCCAGCAGCTTAGATCTCGTCCGTGGCTACACCTTC. Amino acids: CASSLDLVRGYTF. Full variable domain (outside the CDR3, taken from reference TRBV7-2 and TRBJ1-2): GAGVSQSPSNKVTEKGKDVELRCDPISGHTALYWYRQSLGQGLEFLIYFQGNSAPDKSGLPSDRFSAERTGGSVSTLTIQRTQQEDSAVYLCASSLDLVRGYTFGSGTRLTVV.

The V call is TRBV2, the J call TRBJ2-7; D call uncertain. The V gene lost 7 bases and the J gene lost 0 bases, with 7 bases spanning the gap. This CDR3 is built from 12 residues. Germline V gene sequence: CDR1 SNHLY, CDR2 FYNNEI. The CDR3 region is CASKLTSYEQYF. DNA for the CDR3: TGTGCCAGCAAACTCACCTCCTACGAGCAGTACTTC.

The chain links TRBV27 to TRBJ2-7; 9 bases agree with TRBD1. The trim removed 6 bases at V and 1 base at J, leaving 4 bases unmatched. This CDR3 region has 14 residues. Germline values: CDR1 MNHEY, CDR2 SMNVEV (reference sequence). In DNA, the CDR3 is TGTGCCAGCAGAGGACAGGGGAATTCCTACGAGCAGTACTTC. Translation gives CASRGQGNSYEQYF.

J is TRBJ1-1 and V is TRBV5-4; D not resolved. V dropped 6 bases and J dropped 5 bases, with 14 bases sitting between them. This CDR3 region has 13 residues. Looked up from germline, CDR1 is SGHNT and CDR2 is YYREEE (reference sequence). CDR3 sequence reads: CASTLPGGTEAFF. CDR3 sequence (DNA): TGTGCCAGCACCCTCCCAGGAGGAACTGAAGCTTTCTTT.

V gene TRBV4-1 combines with J gene TRBJ1-1; D gene uncertain. The length of the CDR3 is 14 residues. Germline loops: CDR1 MGHRA, CDR2 YSYEKL. V was pared by 0 bases and J by 2 bases, with 7 bases between. CDR3 sequence: CASSQDRRNTEAFF. The CDR3 DNA sequence: TGCGCCAGCAGCCAAGATAGGAGAAACACTGAAGCTTTCTTT.

The CDR3 coding sequence is TGTGCCAGCAGATCCGGGACAGGGACGGGAGAGACCCAGTACTTC. Encoded protein: CASRSGTGTGETQYF. This chain uses TRBV6-5 with TRBJ2-5; 9 nucleotides agree with TRBD1. The CDR3 runs to 15 residues. Germline V CDR1 and CDR2: MNHEY, SVGAGI. The trim removed 6 bases at V and 4 bases at J, leaving 9 bases unmatched.

J is TRBJ1-1 and V is TRBV5-8, with 7 bases identical to TRBD1. Trimming removed 7 bases from V and 0 bases from J; junction bases left unmatched: 6. This CDR3 is 14 amino acids long. CDR1 is SGHTS, CDR2 YDEGEE, per germline. Written as DNA, the CDR3 is TGTGCCAGCCAGGTGAGGGGGCTGAACACTGAAGCTTTCTTT. Protein: CASQVRGLNTEAFF.

This rearrangement joins TRBV19 to TRBJ1-5; D not resolved. This CDR3 spans 13 amino acids. Germline assignment: CDR1 LNHDA and CDR2 SQIVND (reference sequence). The V gene lost 9 bases and the J gene lost 3 bases, with 12 bases spanning the gap. CDR3 nucleotide sequence: TGTGCCAGCGAGCCTAAATACAATCAGCCCCAGCATTTT. It translates to CASEPKYNQPQHF.

J is TRBJ1-1 and V is TRBV6-5; TRBD1 matches 7 bases. With 0 bases clipped from V and 3 bases from J, the junction kept 1 base outside the gene matches. This CDR3 has 14 amino acids. Germline CDR1 is MNHEY and CDR2 is SVGAGI. CDR3 bases: TGTGCCAGCAGTTACTCGGGACAGTACACTGAAGCTTTCTTT. It codes for CASSYSGQYTEAFF.

The chain uses TRBV6-5 and TRBJ2-5, with 7 bases fitting TRBD1. Germline-derived CDR1 and CDR2 are MNHEY and SVGAGI. This CDR3 is built from 14 residues. Unmatched junction bases numbered 9, after V lost 7 bases and J lost 4 bases. The CDR3 protein is CASTRQGGSETQYF. CDR3 coding DNA: TGTGCCAGCACTCGACAGGGTGGGTCAGAGACCCAGTACTTC.

The rearrangement links TRBV11-2 to TRBJ2-1; 9 positions match TRBD1. Losses at the gene ends were 3 bases for V and 7 bases for J; bases not matched to a gene: 10. Germline lookup yields CDR1 SGHAT and CDR2 FQNNGV. The CDR3 totals 16 residues. CDR3 loop: CASSLEDRGRGNEQFF. The DNA of the CDR3 is TGTGCCAGCAGCTTGGAGGACAGGGGACGTGGAAATGAGCAGTTCTTC.

V usage is TRBV7-2 and J usage is TRBJ1-2, with D perhaps TRBD1 (6 bases). The CDR3 spans 12 residues. V was shortened by 3 bases and J by 8 bases, with 10 bases between the two germline ends. Germline CDR1 and CDR2: SGHTA and FQGNSA. This CDR3 is CASSLDSNGYTF. The CDR3 nucleotides are TGTGCCAGCAGCTTGGACAGTAACGGCTACACCTTC.

In this sample, this clone turned up a few times. The CDR3 is CASSTTSVEQFF. The CDR3 bases are TGTGCCAGCAGCACGACTAGCGTTGAGCAGTTCTTC. This rearrangement joins TRBV7-2 to TRBJ2-1; TRBD2 agrees at 8 bases. Germline CDR1 and CDR2: SGHTA and FQGNSA. V lost 5 bases to trimming and J lost 9 bases; unmatched junction nucleotides: 3. The CDR3 contains 12 residues.

This clone was recorded once. This chain uses TRBV3-1 (or the pseudogene TRBV3-2) with TRBJ2-7, with 8 bases matching TRBD1. With 6 bases clipped from V and 3 bases from J, the junction kept 7 bases outside the gene matches. CDR1 and CDR2 from the germline V gene are LGHDT and YNNKEL (reference sequence). The CDR3 spans 14 residues. The CDR3 spells CASRPGTGCYEQYF. The CDR3 DNA follows: TGTGCCAGCAGACCCGGGACAGGCTGCTACGAGCAGTACTTC.

The chain couples TRBV28 to TRBJ2-3; 11 bases are a match to TRBD2. J lost 8 bases, V lost 2 bases, and 12 bases had no gene match. The germline V gene encodes CDR1 MDHEN and CDR2 SYDVKM. The CDR3 runs to 17 residues. The CDR3: CASSLAWKLAGAGTQYF. The DNA for the CDR3 is TGTGCCAGCAGTTTAGCGTGGAAACTAGCGGGGGCGGGTACGCAGTATTTT. The complete variable domain, with remaining parts taken from reference TRBV28 and TRBJ2-3, reads DVKVTQSSRYLVKRTGEKVFLECVQDMDHENMFWYRQDPGLGLRLIYFSYDVKMKEKGDIPEGYSVSREKKERFSLILESASTNQTSMYLCASSLAWKLAGAGTQYFGPGTRLTVL.

This rearrangement joins TRBV30 to TRBJ2-1; 7 positions agree with TRBD1. The CDR3 covers 13 residues. The V segment lost 0 bases and the J segment 7 bases; nucleotides outside the gene matches: 3. CDR1 is GTSNPN, CDR2 SVGIG, per germline (reference sequence). CDR3 in DNA: TGTGCCTGGAGTGTACACAGGGGAAATGAGCAGTTCTTC. Amino acid sequence: CAWSVHRGNEQFF. The variable domain in full, with the rest retrieved from reference TRBV30 and TRBJ2-1, is SQTIHQWPATLVQPVGSPLSLECTVEGTSNPNLYWYRQAAGRGLQLLFYSVGIGQISSEVPQNLSASRPQDRQFILSSKKLLLSDSGFYLCAWSVHRGNEQFFGPGTRLTVL.